This TCR beta chain was sequenced for a study of T cell responses to AZD1222 COVID-19 vaccine. CDR3 length: 12 residues. V was trimmed by 0 bases and J by 7 bases, leaving 4 bases between them. The V gene's germline CDR1 is MNHEY and CDR2 SVGEGT. Profiled with immunoSEQ multiplex PCR; TCRdb holds only in-frame clones, not every one. The sample has about 110,000 clones, approximately 91% seen once; the top ten hold 6.5% to 9.5%. The chain couples TRBV6-2 or TRBV6-3 to TRBJ2-1; no clear D. The TCR was taken from an adult in good health. The sequenced sample was peripheral blood, obtained on day 0 of AZD1222 vaccination. DNA of the CDR3: TGTGCCAGCAGTTACTCGGTTAATGAGCAGTTCTTC. This gives the protein CASSYSVNEQFF.